The 20 T cell receptor beta chains below come from one sample, sequenced in a study of metastatic and nonmetastatic thyroid tumors. TCRdb called clones again from the PCR reads with MiXCR. This table has about 3,900 clones, over 35% appearing once. Patients had received no treatment of any kind before thyroid surgery. The sample was tumor tissue. These receptors were obtained from a male donor with papillary thyroid cancer or a benign thyroid nodule (not recorded which). Some clones in this sample may be carry-over from other donors' samples.

This clone was picked up a small number of times. The junction departs from germline at one end; a sequencing error may be responsible. Other DNA sequences from this sample encode an identical CDR3 as well. The V call is TRBV6-2 or TRBV6-3, the J call TRBJ2-1; D is ambiguous. The CDR3 sequence is 14 residues long. Germline V lookup: CDR1 MNHEY, CDR2 SVGEGT. CDR3 in amino acids: CASSYSGTNNEQFF. Written as DNA, the CDR3 is TGTGCCAGCAGTTACTCAGGTACTAACAATGAGCAGTTCTTT.

This chain joins TRBV20-1 and TRBJ1-6; D call uncertain. The V gene's germline CDR1 is DFQATT and CDR2 SNEGSKA (reference sequence). Trimming removed 3 bases from V and 1 base from J, with 7 bases in between. This CDR3 is built from 14 residues. In nucleotides, the CDR3 is TGCAGTGCTAGTCCGGGGTCCTATAATTCACCCCTCCACTTT. It codes for CSASPGSYNSPLHF.

This clone has only a few counts. The rearrangement joins TRBV6-2 or TRBV6-3 to TRBJ2-7; TRBD1 aligns across 8 bases. With 2 bases clipped from V and 1 base from J, the junction kept 4 bases outside the gene matches. The CDR3 runs 15 residues. Germline CDR1 is MNHEY and CDR2 is SVGEGT. The CDR3 reads CASSYPTGASYEQYF. The CDR3, as DNA: TGTGCCAGCAGTTACCCGACAGGGGCATCCTACGAGCAGTACTTC.

V usage is TRBV19 and J usage is TRBJ2-1; 7 bases are shared with TRBD1. CDR1 and CDR2 (germline): LNHDA, SQIVND (reference sequence). The V gene end was trimmed by 3 bases and the J gene end by 2 bases; junction bases not matched to a gene: 4. The CDR3 is 15 residues long. CDR3 sequence reads: CASSIGTATYNEQFF. CDR3 in DNA: TGTGCCAGTAGTATCGGGACAGCCACCTACAATGAGCAGTTCTTC. Filled out from reference TRBV19 and TRBJ2-1, the complete variable domain reads DGGITQSPKYLFRKEGQNVTLSCEQNLNHDAMYWYRQDPGQGLRLIYYSQIVNDFQKGDIAEGYSVSREKKESFPLTVTSAQKNPTAFYLCASSIGTATYNEQFFGPGTRLTVL.

The chain links TRBV5-1 to TRBJ2-7, with D maybe TRBD2 (6 bases). The germline CDR1 and CDR2 sequences are SGHRS and YFSETQ. Trimming shortened V by 1 base and J by 3 bases, and 8 bases separated the two germline ends. This CDR3 comprises 13 residues. CDR3 in amino acids: CASSLRRDYEQYF. CDR3 coding DNA: TGCGCCAGCAGCTTGAGGAGGGACTACGAGCAGTACTTC.

The genes are TRBV20-1 and TRBJ2-7; D is unclear. Germline assignment: CDR1 DFQATT and CDR2 SNEGSKA (reference sequence). Trimming left V 4 bases short and J 7 bases short, with 20 bases between. This CDR3 spans 14 amino acids. CDR3 amino acids: CSANPLSRPREQYF. The CDR3 DNA reads as TGCAGTGCTAACCCACTCAGCAGGCCTAGAGAGCAGTACTTC.

In its sample, this clone was seen a few times. The chain employs TRBV15 and TRBJ2-4, with 9 bases aligning to TRBD1. The CDR3 sequence is 14 residues long. Trimming at V came to 1 base and at J to 5 bases, leaving 0 bases not matched to a gene. Germline CDR1 LNHNV, CDR2 YYDKDF (reference sequence). This CDR3 is CATSRGTGENIQYF. In DNA, the CDR3 is TGTGCCACCAGCAGAGGGACAGGGGAAAACATTCAGTACTTC.

This chain joins TRBV11-1 and TRBJ2-3; D is ambiguous. This CDR3 is 12 amino acids long. Deletions cut 1 base from V and 5 bases from J, with 4 bases between. CDR1 and CDR2 from the germline V gene are SGHAT and FQDESV (reference sequence). The CDR3 loop reads CASSLGGDTQYF. DNA of the CDR3: TGTGCCAGCAGCTTAGGAGGAGATACGCAGTATTTT. Drawing the rest from reference TRBV11-1 and TRBJ2-3, the complete variable domain is EAEVAQSPRYKITEKSQAVAFWCDPISGHATLYWYRQILGQGPELLVQFQDESVVDDSQLPKDRFSAERLKGVDSTLKIQPAELGDSAMYLCASSLGGDTQYFGPGTRLTVL.

By frequency in the sample, this clone is large (0.1 to 1%). The V call is TRBV6-1, the J call TRBJ1-1; 7 bases line up with TRBD1. Per germline, CDR1 MNHNS and CDR2 SASEGT. The CDR3 runs to 13 residues. V lost 7 bases and J lost 3; bases outside the gene matches: 5. The CDR3, as DNA: TGTGCCAGCAACGACAGGGTTGACACTGAAGCTTTCTTT. The encoded protein is CASNDRVDTEAFF.

The genes are TRBV5-5 and TRBJ2-5; 8 bases fit TRBD2. The CDR3 is 14 residues long. The germline V gene encodes CDR1 SGHKS and CDR2 YYEKEE (reference sequence). The V gene end was trimmed by 6 bases and the J gene end by 3 bases; junction bases not matched to a gene: 7. As DNA, the CDR3 is TGTGCCAGCACCCTGGGAGCGGGAGAAGAGACCCAGTACTTC. Protein: CASTLGAGEETQYF. The variable domain in full, with the rest retrieved from reference TRBV5-5 and TRBJ2-5, is DAGVTQSPTHLIKTRGQQVTLRCSPISGHKSVSWYQQVLGQGPQFIFQYYEKEERGRGNFPDRFSARQFPNYSSELNVNALLLGDSALYLCASTLGAGEETQYFGPGTRLLVL.

In DNA form, the CDR3 reads TGTGCCAGCAGTTTTGGGACGGGAGTAACAGATACGCAGTATTTT. This translates into CASSFGTGVTDTQYF. The genes are TRBV28 and TRBJ2-3, with D perhaps matching TRBD2 (6 bases). Looked up from germline, CDR1 is MDHEN and CDR2 is SYDVKM. V was clipped by 3 bases and J by 3 bases, with 13 bases between them. The length of the CDR3 is 15 residues.

The chain carries TRBV20-1 and TRBJ2-7; possible D gene TRBD2, 5 bases. The CDR3 runs to 14 residues. The V end was cut by 5 bases, the J end by 2 bases, with 16 bases between. Germline V gene data show CDR1 as DFQATT and CDR2 as SNEGSKA (reference sequence). The CDR3, as DNA: TGCAGTGCTGCAACTAGTCTCCCGCCCTACGAGCAGTACTTC. Protein: CSAATSLPPYEQYF.

There are a few counts of this clone. The V gene is TRBV19, the J gene TRBJ1-6, with 7 nucleotides matching TRBD1. Per germline, CDR1 LNHDA and CDR2 SQIVND (reference sequence). The CDR3 sequence is 15 residues long. Trimming took 5 bases from V and 7 from J; bases not matched to a gene: 8. CDR3 coding DNA: TGTGCCAGTAGTTATCAGGGGGTGACGAATTCACCCCTCCACTTT. It yields the protein CASSYQGVTNSPLHF.

The chain joins TRBV20-1 to TRBJ2-3, with 11 bases lining up with TRBD2. CDR1 and CDR2 from the germline V gene are DFQATT and SNEGSKA (reference sequence). CDR3 length: 15 amino acids. The junction had 7 bases not matched to a gene; V was cut back by 1 base and J by 7 bases. The CDR3 region has the DNA TGCAGTGCTAGAGTATTAGCGGGAGGGCCGCATACGCAGTATTTT. Protein: CSARVLAGGPHTQYF.

The CDR3 DNA is TGTGCCAGCAGTTTAGCGAACAGGGGTTTACATGGCTACACCTTC. It codes for CASSLANRGLHGYTF. J is TRBJ1-2 and V is TRBV12-3 or TRBV12-4; 7 nucleotides line up with TRBD1. Losses at the gene ends were 0 bases for V and 6 bases for J; bases not matched to a gene: 7. There are 15 residues in the CDR3.

J is TRBJ2-7 and V is TRBV10-3, with D uncertain. The CDR3 loop spans 12 amino acids. The V end was cut by 2 bases, the J end by 0 bases, with 2 bases between. Germline V lookup: CDR1 ENHRY, CDR2 SYGVKD. The CDR3 DNA sequence: TGTGCCATCAGTGAGAACTCCTACGAGCAGTACTTC. It yields the protein CAISENSYEQYF.

This rearrangement joins TRBV18 to TRBJ1-1; D remains ambiguous. V lost 3 bases to trimming and J lost 1 base, with 15 bases between them. CDR3 size: 16 residues. Germline CDR1 KGHSH, CDR2 LQKENI. The CDR3 sequence is CASSPPSRGSNTEAFF. CDR3 DNA: TGTGCCAGCTCACCCCCTTCGCGGGGATCGAACACTGAAGCTTTCTTT.

V usage is TRBV18 and J usage is TRBJ1-4; D gene uncertain. Trimming shortened V by 2 bases and J by 4 bases, and 8 bases separated the two germline ends. Germline CDR1 KGHSH, CDR2 LQKENI. This CDR3 spans 14 amino acids. CDR3 DNA sequence: TGTGCCAGCTCACCAGGGAGTAATAATGAAAAACTGTTTTTT. Its protein product is CASSPGSNNEKLFF. The full variable domain, in which reference TRBV18 and TRBJ1-4 provide the parts outside the CDR3, is NAGVMQNPRHLVRRRGQEARLRCSPMKGHSHVYWYRQLPEEGLKFMVYLQKENIIDESGMPKERFSAEFPKEGPSILRIQQVVRGDSAAYFCASSPGSNNEKLFFGSGTQLSVL.

About this clone: Different DNA sequences within this sample yield the same CDR3. The J gene is TRBJ2-7, the V gene TRBV28; D possibly uses TRBD1 or TRBD2 (5 bases each). The V end was cut by 6 bases, the J end by 3 bases, with 9 bases between. Germline CDR1 is MDHEN and CDR2 is SYDVKM. This CDR3 region has 12 residues. In DNA form, the CDR3 reads TGTGCCAGCAGAGCAGGGAGCTACGAGCAGTACTTC. The encoded protein is CASRAGSYEQYF.

This clone was picked up a small number of times. The V call is TRBV6-1, the J call TRBJ2-7, with TRBD1 matching 7 bases. V gave up 5 bases and J gave up 6 bases; unmatched junction bases: 10. Germline values: CDR1 MNHNS, CDR2 SASEGT. The CDR3 totals 14 residues. CDR3 protein: CASSRTGVASEQYF. The CDR3 region has the DNA TGTGCCAGCAGTCGAACAGGGGTGGCAAGCGAGCAGTACTTC.